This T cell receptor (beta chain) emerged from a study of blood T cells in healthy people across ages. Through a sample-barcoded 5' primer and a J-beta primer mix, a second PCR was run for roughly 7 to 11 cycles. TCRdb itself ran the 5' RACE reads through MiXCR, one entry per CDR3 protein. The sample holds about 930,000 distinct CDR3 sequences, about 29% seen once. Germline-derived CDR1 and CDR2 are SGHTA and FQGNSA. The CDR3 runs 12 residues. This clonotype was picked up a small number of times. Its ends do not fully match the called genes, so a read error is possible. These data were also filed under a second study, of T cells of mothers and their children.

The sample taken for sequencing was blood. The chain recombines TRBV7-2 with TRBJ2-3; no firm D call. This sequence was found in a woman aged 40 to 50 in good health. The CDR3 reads CVSSGSLDTQYF. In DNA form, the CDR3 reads TGTGTCAGCAGTGGAAGCTTAGATACGCAGTATTTT.